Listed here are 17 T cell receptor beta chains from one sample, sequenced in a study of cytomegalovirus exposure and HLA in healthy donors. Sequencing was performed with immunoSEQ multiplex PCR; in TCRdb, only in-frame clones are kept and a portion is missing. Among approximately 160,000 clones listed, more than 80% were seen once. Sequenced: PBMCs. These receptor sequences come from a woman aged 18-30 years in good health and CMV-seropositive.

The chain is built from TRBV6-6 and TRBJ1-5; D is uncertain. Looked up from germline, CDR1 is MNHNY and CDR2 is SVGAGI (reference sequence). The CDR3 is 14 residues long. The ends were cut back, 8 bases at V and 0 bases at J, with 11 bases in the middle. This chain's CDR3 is CASRRETSNQPQHF. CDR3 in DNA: TGTGCCAGCCGTCGGGAGACTAGCAATCAGCCCCAGCATTTT.

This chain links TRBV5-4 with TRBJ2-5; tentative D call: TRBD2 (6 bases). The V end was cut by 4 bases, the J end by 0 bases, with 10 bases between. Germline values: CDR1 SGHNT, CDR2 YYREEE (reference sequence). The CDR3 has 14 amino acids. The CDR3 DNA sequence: TGTGCCAGCAGCCTCCGGGACTACCAAGAGACCCAGTACTTC. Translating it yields CASSLRDYQETQYF.

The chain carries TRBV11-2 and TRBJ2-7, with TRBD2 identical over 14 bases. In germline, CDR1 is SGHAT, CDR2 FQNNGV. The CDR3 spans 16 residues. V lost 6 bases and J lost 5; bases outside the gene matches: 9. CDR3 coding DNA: TGTGCCAGCAGGAGACTAGCGGGAGGGGATGGGAACGAGCAGTACTTC. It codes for CASRRLAGGDGNEQYF.

CDR3 sequence: CASSLVSGKVNEQFF. In DNA form, the CDR3 reads TGCGCCAGCAGCTTGGTTAGCGGGAAGGTCAATGAGCAGTTCTTC. This chain links TRBV5-1 with TRBJ2-1, with 8 bases that match TRBD2. The CDR3 spans 15 residues. The germline CDR1 and CDR2 sequences are SGHRS and YFSETQ. J gave up 6 bases and V 0 bases, and 5 bases lay outside the gene matches.

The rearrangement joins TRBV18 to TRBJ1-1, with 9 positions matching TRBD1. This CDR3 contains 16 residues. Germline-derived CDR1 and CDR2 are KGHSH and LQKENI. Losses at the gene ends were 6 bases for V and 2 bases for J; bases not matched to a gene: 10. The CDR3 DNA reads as TGTGCCAGCTCTCTCAAACAGGGGGCGGGAAACACTGAAGCTTTCTTT. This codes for CASSLKQGAGNTEAFF. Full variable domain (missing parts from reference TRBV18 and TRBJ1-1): NAGVMQNPRHLVRRRGQEARLRCSPMKGHSHVYWYRQLPEEGLKFMVYLQKENIIDESGMPKERFSAEFPKEGPSILRIQQVVRGDSAAYFCASSLKQGAGNTEAFFGQGTRLTVV.

DNA for the CDR3: TGCGCCAGCAGCTCCACGGGACAGATGAACACTGAAGCTTTCTTT. Protein sequence: CASSSTGQMNTEAFF. The chain joins TRBV5-1 to TRBJ1-1, with TRBD1 matching over 7 bases. The CDR3 extends over 15 amino acids. Germline V gene lookup returns CDR1 SGHRS and CDR2 YFSETQ. V lost 3 bases, J lost 0 bases, and 5 bases stayed unmatched.

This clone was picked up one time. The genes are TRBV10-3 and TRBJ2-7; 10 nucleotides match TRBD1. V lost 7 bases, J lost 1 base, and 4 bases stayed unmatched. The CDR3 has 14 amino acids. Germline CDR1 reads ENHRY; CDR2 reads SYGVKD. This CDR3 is CAITDRGLSYEQYF. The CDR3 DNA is TGTGCCATCACCGACAGGGGGCTTTCCTACGAGCAGTACTTC.

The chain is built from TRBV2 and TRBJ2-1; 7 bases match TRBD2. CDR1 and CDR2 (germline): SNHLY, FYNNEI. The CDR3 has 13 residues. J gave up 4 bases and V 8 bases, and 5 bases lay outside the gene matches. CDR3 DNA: TGTGCCAGCGGGGCTAGCGGATACAATGAGCAGTTCTTC. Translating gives CASGASGYNEQFF. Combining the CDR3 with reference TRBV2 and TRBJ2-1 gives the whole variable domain EPEVTQTPSHQVTQMGQEVILRCVPISNHLYFYWYRQILGQKVEFLVSFYNNEISEKSEIFDDQFSVERPDGSNFTLKIRSTKLEDSAMYFCASGASGYNEQFFGPGTRLTVL.

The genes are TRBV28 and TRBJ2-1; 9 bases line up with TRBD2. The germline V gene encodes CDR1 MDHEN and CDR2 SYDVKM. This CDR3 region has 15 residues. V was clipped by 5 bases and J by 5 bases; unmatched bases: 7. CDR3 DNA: TGTGCCAGCAGTCGCCAGCGGGAGGACGACAATGAGCAGTTCTTC. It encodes CASSRQREDDNEQFF.

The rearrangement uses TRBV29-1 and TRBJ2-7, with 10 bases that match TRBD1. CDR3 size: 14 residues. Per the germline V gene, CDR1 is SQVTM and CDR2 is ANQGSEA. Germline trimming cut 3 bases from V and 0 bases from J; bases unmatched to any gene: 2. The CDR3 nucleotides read TGCAGCGTTGAGGACAGGGGGAGCTCCTACGAGCAGTACTTC. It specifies CSVEDRGSSYEQYF.

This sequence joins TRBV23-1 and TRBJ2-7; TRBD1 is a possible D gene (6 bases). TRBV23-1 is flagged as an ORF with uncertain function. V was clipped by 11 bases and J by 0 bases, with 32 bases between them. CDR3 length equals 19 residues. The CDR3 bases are TGCGCCCCTCCCACCCGGTGGACAGCCTGGATGCGGAGCTCCTACGAGCAGTACTTC. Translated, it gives CAPPTRWTAWMRSSYEQYF.

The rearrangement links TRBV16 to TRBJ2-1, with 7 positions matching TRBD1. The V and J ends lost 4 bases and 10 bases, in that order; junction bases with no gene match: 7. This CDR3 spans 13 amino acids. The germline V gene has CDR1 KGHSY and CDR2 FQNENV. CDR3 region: CASSPDRVVEQFF. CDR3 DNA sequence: TGTGCCAGCAGCCCAGACAGGGTCGTGGAGCAGTTCTTC.

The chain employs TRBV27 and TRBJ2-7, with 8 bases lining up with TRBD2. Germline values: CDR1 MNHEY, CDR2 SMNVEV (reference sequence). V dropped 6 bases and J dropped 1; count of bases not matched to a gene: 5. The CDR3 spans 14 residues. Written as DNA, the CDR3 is TGTGCCAGCAGCTTAGCGGGATATTCCTACGAGCAGTACTTC. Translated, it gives CASSLAGYSYEQYF.

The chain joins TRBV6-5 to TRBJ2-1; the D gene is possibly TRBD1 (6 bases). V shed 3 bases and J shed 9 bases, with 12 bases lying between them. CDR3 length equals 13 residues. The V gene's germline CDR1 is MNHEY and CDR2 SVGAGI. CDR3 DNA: TGTGCCAGCAGTTATATGGGGGCCGGTGAGCAGTTCTTC. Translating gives CASSYMGAGEQFF.

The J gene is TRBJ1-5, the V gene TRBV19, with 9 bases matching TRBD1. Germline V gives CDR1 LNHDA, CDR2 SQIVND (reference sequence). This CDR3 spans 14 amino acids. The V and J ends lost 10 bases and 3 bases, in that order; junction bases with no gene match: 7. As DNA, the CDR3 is TGTGCCACCAAAGGGACAGGGTTCAATCAGCCCCAGCATTTT. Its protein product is CATKGTGFNQPQHF.

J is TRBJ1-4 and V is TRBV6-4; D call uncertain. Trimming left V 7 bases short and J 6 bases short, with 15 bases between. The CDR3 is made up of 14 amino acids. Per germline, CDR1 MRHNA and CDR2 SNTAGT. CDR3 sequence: CASMPPRFHEKLFF. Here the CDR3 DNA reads TGTGCCAGCATGCCACCCAGATTTCATGAAAAACTGTTTTTT.

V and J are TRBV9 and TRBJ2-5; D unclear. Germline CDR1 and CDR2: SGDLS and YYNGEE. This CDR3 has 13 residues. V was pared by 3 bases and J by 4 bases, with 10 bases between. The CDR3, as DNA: TGTGCCAGCAGCGCTCCCTCCTTAGAGACCCAGTACTTC. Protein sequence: CASSAPSLETQYF.